Listed here are 26 T cell receptor beta chains from one sample, sequenced in a study of response to subunit inactivated influenza vaccine. In TCRdb, the RT-PCR reads were re-called with MiXCR into one record per CDR3 protein. The sample yields hundreds of thousands of distinct CDR3 sequences, about a fifth seen once. Sequencing was performed on PBMCs from blood, taken about 20 months after vaccination. These receptors were taken from a man between 50 and 75 years old who received an inactivated influenza vaccine.

This clonotype was recorded at least ten times. V and J are TRBV18 and TRBJ1-5; D possibly corresponds to TRBD1 (5 bases). This CDR3 spans 14 amino acids. Germline loops: CDR1 KGHSH, CDR2 LQKENI. The ends were cut back, 4 bases at V and 2 bases at J, with 9 bases in the middle. The CDR3 DNA follows: TGTGCCAGCTCACGCCAGGGCGGCAATCAGCCCCAGCATTTT. Amino acids: CASSRQGGNQPQHF.

This chain connects TRBV6-5 to TRBJ2-5; no firm D call. V shed 5 bases and J shed 7 bases, with 11 bases lying between them. This CDR3 comprises 12 residues. Germline loops: CDR1 MNHEY, CDR2 SVGAGI. For the CDR3, the DNA is TGTGCCAGCAGTCATCCCCTTGGGACCCAGTACTTC. Translating gives CASSHPLGTQYF.

The chain links TRBV19 to TRBJ1-5, with 9 bases matching TRBD1. The CDR3 has 15 residues. Trimming took 7 bases from V and 3 from J; bases not matched to a gene: 7. Per germline, CDR1 LNHDA and CDR2 SQIVND (reference sequence). The CDR3 DNA follows: TGTGCCAGTAACCGGGACAGGGCGGTCAATCAGCCCCAGCATTTT. Amino acid sequence: CASNRDRAVNQPQHF.

This clonotype has just a few counts. V is TRBV7-2 and J is TRBJ2-1; 9 bases line up with TRBD2. The trim removed 0 bases at V and 3 bases at J, leaving 3 bases unmatched. Germline loops: CDR1 SGHTA, CDR2 FQGNSA. This CDR3 is built from 16 residues. The DNA for the CDR3 is TGTGCCAGCAGCTTAGCGGGACTAGCAAACTACAATGAGCAGTTCTTC. This codes for CASSLAGLANYNEQFF.

The sample holds a few counts of this clonotype. The chain carries TRBV20-1 and TRBJ1-5, with D maybe TRBD1 (5 bases). The germline V gene has CDR1 DFQATT and CDR2 SNEGSKA (reference sequence). V was pared by 4 bases and J by 0 bases, with 13 bases between. CDR3 length: 15 amino acids. The DNA of the CDR3 is TGCAGTGCTATCTCACGGGGCCCTAGCAATCAGCCCCAGCATTTT. Residues: CSAISRGPSNQPQHF.

There are many counts of this clonotype. The chain combines TRBV5-5 with TRBJ1-2, with TRBD1 identical over 7 bases. This CDR3 is built from 12 residues. Germline V CDR1 and CDR2: SGHKS, YYEKEE (reference sequence). The J segment lost 14 bases and the V segment lost 4 bases, leaving 11 bases of the junction unmatched. The CDR3: CASSQGQQSGTF. The CDR3 coding sequence is TGTGCCAGCAGCCAGGGACAGCAGAGCGGAACCTTC.

CDR3 nucleotide sequence: TGCGCCAGCAGCCAACCCAACAGGGAGACCTATGGCTACACCTTC. Its translation: CASSQPNRETYGYTF. V gene TRBV4-1 combines with J gene TRBJ1-2, with a weak D call TRBD1 (6 bases). The length of the CDR3 is 15 residues. Germline CDR1 MGHRA, CDR2 YSYEKL. V was cut by 2 bases and J by 4 bases, with 14 bases left in between.

This clonotype was observed many times. The V and J genes are TRBV12-3 or TRBV12-4 and TRBJ1-1; D might be TRBD1 (5 bases). CDR3 length equals 12 residues. V shed 6 bases and J shed 8 bases, with 13 bases lying between them. The CDR3 nucleotides are TGTGCCAGCAGCGGGGGAGGACCAGAAGCTTTCTTT. Its protein is CASSGGGPEAFF.

The CDR3 coding sequence is TGTGCCAGCAGTTACTCTGGGTCCAACTCCTACGAGCAGTACTTC. Encoded protein: CASSYSGSNSYEQYF. The J gene is TRBJ2-7, the V gene TRBV6-5; the D is unclear. Germline loops: CDR1 MNHEY, CDR2 SVGAGI. The CDR3 has 15 residues. V shed 0 bases and J shed 0 bases, with 9 bases lying between them.

A few counts support this clonotype. J is TRBJ1-1 and V is TRBV12-3 or TRBV12-4; a possible D gene is TRBD1 (5 bases). V lost 5 bases, J lost 4 bases, and 14 bases lay in between. The CDR3 covers 14 residues. The CDR3 sequence: CASSPGGIRTEAFF. The CDR3 DNA reads as TGTGCCAGCAGTCCCGGGGGGATTCGCACTGAAGCTTTCTTT.

This clonotype appeared a few times. The V call is TRBV29-1, the J call TRBJ2-1; tentatively, D is TRBD1 (6 bases). The CDR3 has 14 residues. V lost 3 bases and J lost 1, with 10 bases in between. Germline assignment: CDR1 SQVTM and CDR2 ANQGSEA. The CDR3 here is CSVDSQGSYNEQFF. CDR3 sequence (DNA): TGCAGCGTTGATAGTCAGGGGTCCTACAATGAGCAGTTCTTC.

In this sample, this clonotype turned up a few times. The rearrangement uses TRBV27 and TRBJ2-2, with a weak D call TRBD2 (6 bases). Trimming pared 3 bases from V and 3 bases from J, leaving 11 bases between. The germline CDR1 and CDR2 sequences are MNHEY and SMNVEV (reference sequence). There are 15 residues in the CDR3. The CDR3 loop reads CASSLNGGYTGELFF. CDR3 sequence (DNA): TGTGCCAGCAGTTTGAACGGGGGATACACCGGGGAGCTGTTTTTT.

The rearrangement links TRBV6-5 to TRBJ1-6; D is unclear. The V gene lost 0 bases and the J gene lost 5 bases, with 8 bases spanning the gap. The CDR3 is made up of 15 amino acids. CDR1 is MNHEY, CDR2 SVGAGI, per germline. The CDR3 region is CASSYSDPDNSPLHF. DNA for the CDR3: TGTGCCAGCAGTTACTCGGATCCGGATAATTCACCCCTCCACTTT.

Only a few counts were recorded for this clonotype. The chain has TRBV4-1 and TRBJ1-4; D unclear. The CDR3 has 15 residues. Trimming removed 1 base from V and 6 bases from J, with 12 bases in between. Germline-derived CDR1 and CDR2 are MGHRA and YSYEKL. The CDR3 nucleotides read TGCGCCAGCAGCCAAGGGGCAGGCGGAGATGAAAAACTGTTTTTT. Translation gives CASSQGAGGDEKLFF.

Points on this clonotype: A much larger clone differs from this one at a single base, so this may be a read error. The CDR3 region is CSARAEQGAGSQPQHF. CDR3 in DNA: TGCAGTGCTAGAGCGGAACAGGGGGCGGGTAGTCAGCCCCAGCATTTT. V usage is TRBV20-1 and J usage is TRBJ1-5, with 9 positions matching TRBD1. CDR3 length: 16 residues. Germline V gene lookup returns CDR1 DFQATT and CDR2 SNEGSKA (reference sequence). J lost 6 bases, V lost 1 base, and 10 bases had no gene match.

This clonotype was detected once. The CDR3 nucleotides are TGTGCCAGCAGCTGGACTAGCGGACTATACAATGAGCAGTTCTTC. This sequence encodes CASSWTSGLYNEQFF. The rearrangement uses TRBV7-6 and TRBJ2-1; 10 nucleotides agree with TRBD2. The J segment lost 4 bases and the V segment lost 4 bases, leaving 4 bases of the junction unmatched. The CDR3 is 15 residues long. Germline CDR1 SGHVS, CDR2 FNYEAQ. The variable domain in full, completed from reference TRBV7-6 and TRBJ2-1, reads GAGVSQSPRYKVTKRGQDVALRCDPISGHVSLYWYRQALGQGPEFLTYFNYEAQQDKSGLPNDRFSAERPEGSISTLTIQRTEQRDSAMYRCASSWTSGLYNEQFFGPGTRLTVL.

The chain has TRBV19 and TRBJ2-2; D gene uncertain. The CDR3 is 14 residues long. Germline V gene lookup returns CDR1 LNHDA and CDR2 SQIVND (reference sequence). Between the trimmed V and J ends, which lost 5 bases and 2 bases, there was a span of 9 bases. The CDR3 region is CASSHERNTGELFF. The CDR3 DNA reads as TGTGCCAGTAGTCACGAGAGAAACACCGGGGAGCTGTTTTTT.

The chain couples TRBV20-1 to TRBJ2-7; D ambiguous. V shed 1 base and J shed 2 bases, with 6 bases lying between them. Germline V gene sequence: CDR1 DFQATT, CDR2 SNEGSKA (reference sequence). This CDR3 is built from 12 residues. The CDR3 here is CSARGRTYEQYF. As DNA, the CDR3 is TGCAGTGCTAGAGGCAGAACCTACGAGCAGTACTTC.

V is TRBV20-1 and J is TRBJ2-3, with TRBD2 identical over 10 bases. There are 14 residues in the CDR3. Trimming removed 6 bases from V and 3 bases from J; junction bases left unmatched: 6. Germline V gene lookup returns CDR1 DFQATT and CDR2 SNEGSKA (reference sequence). The CDR3 DNA reads TGCAGTGCCAGACTAGCGGGTTTTACAGATACGCAGTATTTT. It yields the protein CSARLAGFTDTQYF.

CDR3 nucleotide sequence: TGTGCCAGCACTTTGTCAGGCGAGACCCAGTACTTC. It translates to CASTLSGETQYF. The chain joins TRBV12-3 or TRBV12-4 to TRBJ2-5; D gene unclear. The CDR3 is 12 amino acids. V lost 7 bases and J lost 5, with 11 bases in between.

This rearrangement joins TRBV3-1 to TRBJ1-2; 8 positions match TRBD1. CDR3 length: 15 amino acids. V lost 4 bases, J lost 4 bases, and 8 bases stayed unmatched. Per germline, CDR1 LGHDT and CDR2 YNNKEL (reference sequence). The CDR3 reads CASSPPRTGSYGYTF. In nucleotides, the CDR3 is TGTGCCAGCAGCCCCCCAAGGACAGGGAGCTATGGCTACACCTTC.

This clonotype was detected a few times. J is TRBJ1-2 and V is TRBV6-1; D is unresolved. From germline, CDR1 is MNHNS and CDR2 SASEGT. The CDR3 loop spans 14 amino acids. V was clipped by 6 bases and J by 5 bases, with 16 bases between them. DNA for the CDR3: TGTGCCAGCAGGCCCCGGGGTCCGGGATATGGCTACACCTTC. Protein sequence: CASRPRGPGYGYTF.

This clonotype was recorded a few times. The CDR3 bases are TGTGCCAGCAACCCCGGGACAGAGAACACTGAAGCTTTCTTT. It is translated as CASNPGTENTEAFF. The chain employs TRBV12-3 or TRBV12-4 and TRBJ1-1; the match to TRBD1 covers 7 bases. The ends lost 7 bases at V and 1 base at J; junction bases unmatched: 6. The length of the CDR3 is 14 residues.

The chain is built from TRBV5-1 and TRBJ2-1; TRBD2 matches at 15 bases. V lost 1 base, J lost 5 bases, and 4 bases stayed unmatched. The CDR3 sequence is 17 residues long. From germline, CDR1 is SGHRS and CDR2 YFSETQ. The CDR3 DNA sequence: TGCGCCAGCAGCTTGTCGGGACTAGCGGGAGGAAACAATGAGCAGTTCTTC. This translates into CASSLSGLAGGNNEQFF.

V gene TRBV7-6 combines with J gene TRBJ2-3, with TRBD2 identical over 7 bases. J gave up 9 bases and V 5 bases, and 17 bases lay outside the gene matches. Germline lookup yields CDR1 SGHVS and CDR2 FNYEAQ. This CDR3 region has 16 residues. CDR3 DNA: TGTGCCAGCAGCGGCTCTAGCGGCCTTAGCGGAGGGACGCAGTATTTT. It encodes CASSGSSGLSGGTQYF.

The V and J genes are TRBV5-1 and TRBJ2-5, with a tentative D call TRBD1 (5 bases). This CDR3 comprises 14 residues. The V end lost 0 bases, the J end lost 9 bases, and 15 bases lay between the germline ends. Germline CDR1 reads SGHRS; CDR2 reads YFSETQ. The CDR3 DNA reads TGCGCCAGCAGCTTGGGACAGCAACATGGGGCCCAGTACTTC. Translation gives CASSLGQQHGAQYF.